Below are 7 T cell receptor beta chains sequenced from a single sample in a study of T-cell reconstitution after alpha-beta-depleted transplantation in children. Preparation of the TCRbeta library involved a method that used unique molecular identifiers. One entry per CDR3 protein results from TCRdb running MiXCR on the PCR reads. The repertoire holds about 200,000 distinct CDR3 sequences, with around 8.4% as singletons. The input for sequencing was PBMCs, mostly from graft donor cells, taken 360 days after TCRalphabeta/CD19-depleted stem cell transplant. The receptors were gathered from a male patient between 2 and 9 years old who had a stem cell transplant for acute myeloid leukemia, so the T cells may come from the graft donor.

V usage is TRBV6-2 or TRBV6-3 and J usage is TRBJ2-7; D is ambiguous. V was clipped by 5 bases and J by 3 bases, with 11 bases between them. Germline V gene sequence: CDR1 MNHEY, CDR2 SVGEGT. The CDR3 loop spans 13 amino acids. CDR3 coding DNA: TGTGCCAGCAGTCTAAGACGAAGCTACGAGCAGTACGTC. As protein: CASSLRRSYEQYV.

The V gene is TRBV9, the J gene TRBJ2-6, with D possibly TRBD1 on 5 matching bases. In germline, CDR1 is SGDLS, CDR2 YYNGEE. V lost 0 bases and J 0 bases, leaving 16 bases between the germline ends. The CDR3 extends over 19 amino acids. The CDR3: CASSVEVLGHFSGANVLTF. The DNA of the CDR3 is TGTGCCAGCAGCGTAGAAGTCCTCGGACACTTCTCTGGGGCCAACGTCCTGACTTTC. Variable domain in full (rest from reference TRBV9 and TRBJ2-6): DSGVTQTPKHLITATGQRVTLRCSPRSGDLSVYWYQQSLDQGLQFLIQYYNGEERAKGNILERFSAQQFPDLHSELNLSSLELGDSALYFCASSVEVLGHFSGANVLTFGAGSRLTVL.

This clonotype was seen a handful of times. The V call is TRBV5-1, the J call TRBJ2-2; D is unclear. CDR1 and CDR2 from the germline V gene are SGHRS and YFSETQ. Trimming stripped 0 bases from V and 1 base from J, with 7 bases between. The length of the CDR3 is 15 residues. This CDR3 is CASSLETGNTGELFF. CDR3 coding DNA: TGCGCCAGCAGCTTGGAGACTGGGAACACCGGGGAGCTGTTTTTT.

This clonotype was picked up many times. This chain joins TRBV20-1 and TRBJ2-3; 12 bases are shared with TRBD2. The CDR3 loop spans 16 amino acids. Germline V gene data show CDR1 as DFQATT and CDR2 as SNEGSKA (reference sequence). V lost 4 bases and J lost 0; bases outside the gene matches: 5. In nucleotides, the CDR3 is TGCAGTGCTAAAGGACTAGCGGGGATAAGCACAGATACGCAGTATTTT. Translating gives CSAKGLAGISTDTQYF.

This clonotype was seen at least ten times. V gene TRBV29-1 combines with J gene TRBJ2-3, with TRBD1 as a possible D gene (6 bases). V was clipped by 4 bases and J by 0 bases, with 11 bases between them. CDR3 length: 14 residues. The germline V gene encodes CDR1 SQVTM and CDR2 ANQGSEA. The CDR3 DNA follows: TGCAGCGTTGCGGTGGGGACAAGCACAGATACGCAGTATTTT. It encodes CSVAVGTSTDTQYF.

With respect to this clonotype: A much bigger clone sits one base away, suggesting this may be a read error. This chain joins TRBV12-1 and TRBJ2-5. TRBV12-1 is a pseudogene segment. This CDR3 comprises 13 residues. CDR3 residues: CARSFGQIETQYF. The CDR3 DNA reads TGTGCCAGGAGCTTCGGGCAGATCGAGACCCAGTACTTC.

The sample holds many counts of this clonotype. This chain joins TRBV5-1 and TRBJ2-7; maybe TRBD1 (5 bases). This CDR3 is 14 amino acids long. The V gene lost 5 bases and the J gene lost 3 bases, with 15 bases spanning the gap. Germline assignment: CDR1 SGHRS and CDR2 YFSETQ. CDR3 in DNA: TGCGCCAGCAGTTTCGACAGAGAGGTCTACGAGCAGTACGTC. Protein: CASSFDREVYEQYV.